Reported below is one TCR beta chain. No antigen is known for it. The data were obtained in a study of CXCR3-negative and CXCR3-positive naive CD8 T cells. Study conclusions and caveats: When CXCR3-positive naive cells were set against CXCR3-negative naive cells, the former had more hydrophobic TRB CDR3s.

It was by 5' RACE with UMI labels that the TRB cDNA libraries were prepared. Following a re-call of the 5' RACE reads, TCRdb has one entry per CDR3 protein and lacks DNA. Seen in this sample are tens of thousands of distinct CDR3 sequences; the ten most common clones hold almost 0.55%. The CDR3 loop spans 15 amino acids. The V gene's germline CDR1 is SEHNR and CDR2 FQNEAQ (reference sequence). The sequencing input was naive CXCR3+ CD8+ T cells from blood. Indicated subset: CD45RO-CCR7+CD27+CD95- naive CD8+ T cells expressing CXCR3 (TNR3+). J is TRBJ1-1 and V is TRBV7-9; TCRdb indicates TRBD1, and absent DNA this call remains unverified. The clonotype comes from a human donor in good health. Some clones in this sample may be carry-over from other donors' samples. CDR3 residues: CASSQGQPMNTEAFF.